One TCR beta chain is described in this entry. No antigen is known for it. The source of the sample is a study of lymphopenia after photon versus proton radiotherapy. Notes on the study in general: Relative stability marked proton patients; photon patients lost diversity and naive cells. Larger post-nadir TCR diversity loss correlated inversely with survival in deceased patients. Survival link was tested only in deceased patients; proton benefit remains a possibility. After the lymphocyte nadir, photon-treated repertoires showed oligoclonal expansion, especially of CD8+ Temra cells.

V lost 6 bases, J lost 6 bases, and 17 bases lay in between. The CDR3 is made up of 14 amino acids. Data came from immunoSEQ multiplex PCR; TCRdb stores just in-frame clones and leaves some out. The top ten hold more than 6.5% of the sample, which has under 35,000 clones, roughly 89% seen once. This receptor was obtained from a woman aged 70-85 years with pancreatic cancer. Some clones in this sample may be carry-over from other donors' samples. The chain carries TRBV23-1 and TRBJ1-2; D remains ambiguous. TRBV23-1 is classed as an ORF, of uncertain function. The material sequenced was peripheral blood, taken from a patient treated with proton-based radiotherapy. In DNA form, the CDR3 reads TGCGCCAGCAGCTCGACCCAAGGCCCGGATGGCTACACCTTC. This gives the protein CASSSTQGPDGYTF.